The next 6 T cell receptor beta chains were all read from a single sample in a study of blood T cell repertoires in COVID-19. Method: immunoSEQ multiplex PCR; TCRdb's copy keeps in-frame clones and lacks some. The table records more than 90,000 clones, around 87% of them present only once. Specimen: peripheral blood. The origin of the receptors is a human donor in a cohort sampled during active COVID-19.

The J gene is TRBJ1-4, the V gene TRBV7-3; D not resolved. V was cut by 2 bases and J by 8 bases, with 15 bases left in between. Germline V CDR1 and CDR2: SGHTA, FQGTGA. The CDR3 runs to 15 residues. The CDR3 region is CASSLGSGVGEKLFF. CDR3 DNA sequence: TGTGCCAGCAGCTTAGGTTCCGGGGTTGGGGAAAAACTGTTTTTT.

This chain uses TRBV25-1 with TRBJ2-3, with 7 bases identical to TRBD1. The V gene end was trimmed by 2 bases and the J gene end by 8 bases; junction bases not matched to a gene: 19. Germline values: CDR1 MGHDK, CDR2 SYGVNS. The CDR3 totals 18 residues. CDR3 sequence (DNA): TGTGCCAGCAGTGAAGGTCTCCCCAACAGGGGAAATTGGGGTACGCAGTATTTT. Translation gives CASSEGLPNRGNWGTQYF.

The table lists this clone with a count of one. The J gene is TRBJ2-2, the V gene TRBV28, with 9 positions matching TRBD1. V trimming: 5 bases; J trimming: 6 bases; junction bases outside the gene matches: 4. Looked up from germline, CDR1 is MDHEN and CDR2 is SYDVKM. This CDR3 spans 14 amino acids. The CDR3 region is CASSPGQGPGELFF. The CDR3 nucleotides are TGTGCCAGCAGTCCGGGACAGGGCCCCGGGGAGCTGTTTTTT. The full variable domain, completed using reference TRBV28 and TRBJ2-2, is DVKVTQSSRYLVKRTGEKVFLECVQDMDHENMFWYRQDPGLGLRLIYFSYDVKMKEKGDIPEGYSVSREKKERFSLILESASTNQTSMYLCASSPGQGPGELFFGEGSRLTVL.

The CDR3: CASSFRVNEQYF. For the CDR3, the DNA is TGTGCCAGCAGCTTCAGGGTTAACGAGCAGTACTTC. This chain links TRBV11-3 with TRBJ2-7, with a weak D call TRBD1 (5 bases). The germline gives CDR1 SGHNT, CDR2 YENEEA. Trimming removed 3 bases at V and 5 bases at J, with 8 bases between. The CDR3 is 12 residues long.

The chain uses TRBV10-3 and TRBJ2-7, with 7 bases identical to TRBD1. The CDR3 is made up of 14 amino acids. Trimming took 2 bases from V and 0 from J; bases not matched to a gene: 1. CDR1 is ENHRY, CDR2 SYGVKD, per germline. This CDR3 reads CAISETGVSYEQYF. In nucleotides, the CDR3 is TGTGCCATCAGTGAGACAGGGGTCTCCTACGAGCAGTACTTC.

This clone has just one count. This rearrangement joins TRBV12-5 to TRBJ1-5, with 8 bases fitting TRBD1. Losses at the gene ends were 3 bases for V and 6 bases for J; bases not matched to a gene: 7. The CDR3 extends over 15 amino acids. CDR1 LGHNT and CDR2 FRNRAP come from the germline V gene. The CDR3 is CASGFRRTGTQPQHF. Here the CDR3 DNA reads TGTGCTAGTGGTTTTAGGAGGACAGGGACTCAGCCCCAGCATTTT.